A selection of T cell receptor beta chains follows, all from one sample in a study of glioma-infiltrating T cells after dendritic cell vaccination. Measured with immunoSEQ multiplex PCR; TCRdb has only the in-frame clones, and not every one. The sample carries roughly 80,000 clones, 85% to 90% recorded once. Sequenced material: blood, taken before dendritic cell vaccination. The source is a human donor with glioblastoma. Both conserved end residues are part of each CDR3. The order of the fields is J gene, V gene, clone size, D gene, CDR3 DNA, CDR3 protein. The D gene is left open where the match is weak. For some rows the clone size is stated as once, few or many, or as a class when expanded; others skip it.

J: TRBJ1-3
V: TRBV30
size: NA
D: NA
DNA: TGTGCCTGGAGTGTACTACGAGGCCGTGGAAACACCATATATTTT
CDR3: CAWSVLRGRGNTIYF

J: TRBJ2-5
V: TRBV5-4
size: NA
D: TRBD2
DNA: TGTGCCAGCAGCTCGGGACTAGCAAGACAAGAGACCCAGTACTTC
CDR3: CASSSGLARQETQYF

J: TRBJ2-7
V: TRBV19
size: NA
D: TRBD1
DNA: TGTGCCAGCGGACAGGGAAGAAACGAGCAGTACTTC
CDR3: CASGQGRNEQYF

J: TRBJ2-5
V: TRBV6-5
size: NA
D: TRBD2
DNA: TGTGCCAGCAGGCTGACTAGCGGCGGTCAAGAGACCCAGTACTTC
CDR3: CASRLTSGGQETQYF

J: TRBJ2-3
V: TRBV5-8
size: NA
D: TRBD1
DNA: TGTGCCAGCAGGACAGGGGCCCGCACAGATACGCAGTATTTT
CDR3: CASRTGARTDTQYF

J: TRBJ2-7
V: TRBV4-1
size: few
D: TRBD2
DNA: TGCGCCAGCAGCTATAGTAGCGGGGGCTATTACGAGCAGTACTTC
CDR3: CASSYSSGGYYEQYF

J: TRBJ1-1
V: TRBV6-6
size: NA
D: NA
DNA: TGTGCCAGCAGACACGCGGACGGGGGGGCTGAAGCTTTCTTT
CDR3: CASRHADGGAEAFF

J: TRBJ2-7
V: TRBV11-3
size: NA
D: NA
DNA: TGTGCCAGCAGCCGAGGAGGTAGCAGCAACGAGCAGTACTTC
CDR3: CASSRGGSSNEQYF

J: TRBJ2-1
V: TRBV5-8
size: NA
D: NA
DNA: TGTGCCAGCAGCTTGACAGATTCCTACAATGAGCAGTTCTTC
CDR3: CASSLTDSYNEQFF

J: TRBJ1-2
V: TRBV5-1
size: NA
D: NA
DNA: TGCGCCAGCAGCTTATCTTTAGAAAACTATGGCTACACCTTC
CDR3: CASSLSLENYGYTF

J: TRBJ1-2
V: TRBV11-3
size: few
D: NA
DNA: TGTGCCAGCAGTGTGGACTCCTTGGGCTATGGCTACACCTTC
CDR3: CASSVDSLGYGYTF

J: TRBJ2-7
V: TRBV6-5
size: NA
D: NA
DNA: TGTGCCAGCAGTTACTCAACAGGGATTTACGAGCAGTACTTC
CDR3: CASSYSTGIYEQYF

J: TRBJ2-2
V: TRBV10-3
size: NA
D: NA
DNA: TGTGCCATCAGGGGAGGAACTTCCCCCTCGGAGGAGCTGTTTTTT
CDR3: CAIRGGTSPSEELFF

J: TRBJ2-7
V: TRBV6-4
size: NA
D: TRBD2
DNA: TGTGCCAGCAGTCAGTTGGCTAGCGGGCCCTACGAGCAGTACTTC
CDR3: CASSQLASGPYEQYF

J: TRBJ1-4
V: TRBV27
size: NA
D: NA
DNA: TGTGCCAGCAGTTTATGGGGCAGGGGCGGTGAAAAACTGTTTTTT
CDR3: CASSLWGRGGEKLFF

J: TRBJ1-1
V: TRBV6-5
size: NA
D: NA
DNA: TGTGCCAGTACACCCGCGCCGGCGGCCGGAACTGAAGCTTTCTTT
CDR3: CASTPAPAAGTEAFF

J: TRBJ2-1
V: TRBV30
size: NA
D: NA
DNA: TGTGCCGTACCTAAGGGGGAGGGACGGAATGAGCAGTTCTTC
CDR3: CAVPKGEGRNEQFF

J: TRBJ1-2
V: TRBV5-1
size: NA
D: NA
DNA: TGCGCCAGCAGCTTGGTCGGCTATGGCTACACCTTC
CDR3: CASSLVGYGYTF

J: TRBJ1-1
V: TRBV18
size: NA
D: TRBD1
DNA: TGTGCCAGCTCACCCATGGGACAGCTGAACACTGAAGCTTTCTTT
CDR3: CASSPMGQLNTEAFF

J: TRBJ2-1
V: TRBV5-1
size: NA
D: TRBD1
DNA: TGCGCCAGCAGACAGGGGGCGGACAATGAGCAGTTCTTC
CDR3: CASRQGADNEQFF

J: TRBJ1-1
V: TRBV6-1
size: NA
D: NA
DNA: TGTGCCAGCAGTGAACAGGAAGAGGCTTTCTTT
CDR3: CASSEQEEAFF

J: TRBJ1-1
V: TRBV7-3
size: NA
D: NA
DNA: TGTGCCAGCAGCGGCGCCGGAGTGACTGAAGCTTTCTTT
CDR3: CASSGAGVTEAFF

J: TRBJ2-5
V: TRBV6-5
size: NA
D: TRBD2
DNA: TGTGCCAGCAGTTACTCGACGGGGGGGAAAGAGACCCAGTACTTC
CDR3: CASSYSTGGKETQYF

J: TRBJ2-1
V: TRBV11-2
size: NA
D: TRBD2
DNA: TGTGCCAGCAGCTGGGGGACTAGCGGTAGGGAGCAGTTCTTC
CDR3: CASSWGTSGREQFF

J: TRBJ2-7
V: TRBV11-2
size: NA
D: NA
DNA: TGTGCCAGCAGCTCATTTCGGTTAGACGAGCAGTACTTC
CDR3: CASSSFRLDEQYF

J: TRBJ2-1
V: TRBV5-4
size: NA
D: NA
DNA: TGTGCCAGCACCTGGGGGGGCGGGGGCTACAATGAGCAGTTCTTC
CDR3: CASTWGGGGYNEQFF

J: TRBJ1-2
V: TRBV19
size: NA
D: NA
DNA: TGTGCCAGTACCACGACCGAAGGGGAAATACGCAGCCCCTCGCTTAACTATGGCTACACCTTC
CDR3: CASTTTEGEIRSPSLNYGYTF

J: TRBJ2-1
V: TRBV5-1
size: once
D: TRBD2
DNA: TGCGCCAGCAGCTTGGGAATGGCGGGAGGGGTCCATGAGCAGTTCTTC
CDR3: CASSLGMAGGVHEQFF

J: TRBJ1-2
V: TRBV2
size: NA
D: NA
DNA: TGTGCCAGCAGTGACGCGGGGGTCTATGGCTACACCTTC
CDR3: CASSDAGVYGYTF

J: TRBJ2-4
V: TRBV6-1
size: NA
D: NA
DNA: TGTGCCAGCAGTGAGGCCCACCCAAAAAACATTCAGTACTTC
CDR3: CASSEAHPKNIQYF

J: TRBJ1-4
V: TRBV5-6
size: NA
D: NA
DNA: TGTGCCAGCAGCTTGGCAGCGGGACACCTTAATGAAAAACTGTTTTTT
CDR3: CASSLAAGHLNEKLFF

J: TRBJ1-1
V: TRBV10-3
size: NA
D: TRBD1
DNA: TGTGCCATCAAACCGGGACAGGGGAACACTGAAGCTTTCTTT
CDR3: CAIKPGQGNTEAFF

J: TRBJ2-2
V: TRBV6-1
size: NA
D: NA
DNA: TGTGCCAGCAGTGAAGTGGGCAGGGGCCCCGGGGAGCTGTTTTTT
CDR3: CASSEVGRGPGELFF

J: TRBJ1-1
V: TRBV7-3
size: once
D: TRBD1
DNA: TGTGCCAGCAGCTTAGGGACAGGGAACACTGAAGCTTTCTTT
CDR3: CASSLGTGNTEAFF

J: TRBJ2-6
V: TRBV5-6
size: NA
D: TRBD1
DNA: TGTGCCAGCAGCTTGGGCAGGGGGCTTTCTGGGGCCAACGTCCTGACTTTC
CDR3: CASSLGRGLSGANVLTF

J: TRBJ1-2
V: TRBV7-9
size: NA
D: TRBD1
DNA: TGTGCCAGCAGCGGATACAGGGGCTCCCAAGGATCTAACTATGGCTACACCTTC
CDR3: CASSGYRGSQGSNYGYTF

J: TRBJ2-1
V: TRBV10-3
size: NA
D: TRBD2
DNA: TGTGCCATCAGACCGGGACTAGTGGTTTACACTGAGCAGTTCTTC
CDR3: CAIRPGLVVYTEQFF

J: TRBJ2-7
V: TRBV7-6
size: NA
D: TRBD1
DNA: TGTGCCAGCAGCCCTCGGGACAGCTTGACCTCCTACGAGCAGTACTTC
CDR3: CASSPRDSLTSYEQYF

J: TRBJ1-1
V: TRBV19
size: NA
D: TRBD1
DNA: TGTGCCAGCTCCGGGGACAGGGGGCGCGTGACTGAAGCTTTCTTT
CDR3: CASSGDRGRVTEAFF

J: TRBJ1-1
V: TRBV18
size: NA
D: TRBD1
DNA: TGTGCCAGCTCACCACGGACAGGGGGTGGCACTGAAGCTTTCTTT
CDR3: CASSPRTGGGTEAFF

J: TRBJ2-7
V: TRBV11-2
size: NA
D: TRBD2
DNA: TGTGCCAGCAGCCCTATTAGCGGGAGCTCCTACGAGCAGTACTTC
CDR3: CASSPISGSSYEQYF

J: TRBJ1-1
V: TRBV27
size: NA
D: TRBD1
DNA: TGTGCCAGCAGTCGCCCTAGGGACAGGGACACTGAAGCTTTCTTT
CDR3: CASSRPRDRDTEAFF

J: TRBJ2-2
V: TRBV5-1
size: NA
D: NA
DNA: TGCGCCAGCAGCTTGGGCGACAGGGAGGACCGCGGGGAGCTGTTTTTT
CDR3: CASSLGDREDRGELFF

J: TRBJ2-1
V: TRBV5-1
size: NA
D: TRBD1
DNA: TGCGCCAGCAGCTTAAACAGGGGTGGCGATGAGCAGTTCTTC
CDR3: CASSLNRGGDEQFF

J: TRBJ1-1
V: TRBV10-3
size: NA
D: TRBD1
DNA: TGTGCCATCAGCAACAGGGGGAGGAACACTGAAGCTTTCTTT
CDR3: CAISNRGRNTEAFF

J: TRBJ2-7
V: TRBV6-5
size: NA
D: NA
DNA: TGTGCCAGCAGTTTCCCGGGACTTCAAGCGTCCGAGCAGTACTTC
CDR3: CASSFPGLQASEQYF

J: TRBJ2-1
V: TRBV14
size: NA
D: TRBD2
DNA: TGTGCCAGCAGCCGAAGATCCGGGACTAGCGGGCCACGCTACAATGAGCAGTTCTTC
CDR3: CASSRRSGTSGPRYNEQFF

J: TRBJ2-1
V: TRBV28
size: once
D: TRBD1
DNA: TGTGCCAGCAGACAGGGGGACAATGAGCAGTTCTTC
CDR3: CASRQGDNEQFF

J: TRBJ1-1
V: TRBV30
size: NA
D: TRBD1
DNA: TGTGCCTTTTCCCAGGGGGCTGGCACTGAAGCTTTCTTT
CDR3: CAFSQGAGTEAFF

J: TRBJ1-1
V: TRBV6-1
size: NA
D: TRBD1
DNA: TGTGCCAGCAGTGCCCCATCTTGGGGGACAGGGTTGTTGAACACTGAAGCTTTCTTT
CDR3: CASSAPSWGTGLLNTEAFF

J: TRBJ2-1
V: TRBV30
size: NA
D: NA
DNA: TGTGCCTGGAGTCCGGGAATGGCTCACAATGAGCAGTTCTTC
CDR3: CAWSPGMAHNEQFF